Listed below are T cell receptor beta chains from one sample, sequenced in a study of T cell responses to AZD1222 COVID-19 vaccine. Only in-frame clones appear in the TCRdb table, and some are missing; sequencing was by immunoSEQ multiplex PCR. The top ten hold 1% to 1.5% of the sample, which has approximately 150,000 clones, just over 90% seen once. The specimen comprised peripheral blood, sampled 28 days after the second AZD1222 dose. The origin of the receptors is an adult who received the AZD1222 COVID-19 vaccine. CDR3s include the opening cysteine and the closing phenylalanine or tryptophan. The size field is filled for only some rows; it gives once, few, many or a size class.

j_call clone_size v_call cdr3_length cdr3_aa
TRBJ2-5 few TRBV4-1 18 CASSQGPGDSRAKETQYF
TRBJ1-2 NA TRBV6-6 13 CASEAGRHYGYTF
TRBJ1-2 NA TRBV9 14 CASSVATGTGGYTF
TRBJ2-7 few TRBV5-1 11 CASQSGPEQYF
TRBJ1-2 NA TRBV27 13 CASSLTSNYGYTF
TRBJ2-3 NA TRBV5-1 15 CASSSSGITTDTQYF
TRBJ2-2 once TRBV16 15 CASSRPGRNTGELFF
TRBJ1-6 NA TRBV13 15 CASSPRGRGGSPLHF
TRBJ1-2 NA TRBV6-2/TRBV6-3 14 CASSRADIYYGYTF
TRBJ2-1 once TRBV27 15 CASSLSPTVYNEQFF
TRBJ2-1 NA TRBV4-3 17 CASSQGQIRGGRDEQFF
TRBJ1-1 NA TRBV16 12 CASSHLPTEAFF
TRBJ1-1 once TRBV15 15 CATIENPREGGEAFF
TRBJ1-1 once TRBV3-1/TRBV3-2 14 CASSQVKGDTEAFF
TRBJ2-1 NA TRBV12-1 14 CASSFAHRNSEQFF
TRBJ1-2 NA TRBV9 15 CASSAMGQPNYGYTF
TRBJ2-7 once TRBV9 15 CASSVGTGGPGEQYF
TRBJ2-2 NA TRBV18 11 CASSPGGELFF
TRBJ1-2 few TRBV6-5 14 CASSSGQVRIGYTF
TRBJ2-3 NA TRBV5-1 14 CASSLERSEDTQYF
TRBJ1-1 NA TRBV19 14 CASIGGLMNTEAFF
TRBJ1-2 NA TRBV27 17 CASSLSGQGTTNYGYTF
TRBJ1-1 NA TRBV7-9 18 CASSPVSPGTGGRTEAFF
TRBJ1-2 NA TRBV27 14 CASSSQTENYGYTF
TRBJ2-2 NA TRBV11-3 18 CASSSTLAKRGNTGELFF
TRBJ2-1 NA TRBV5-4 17 CASSRGGAGTVSNEQFF
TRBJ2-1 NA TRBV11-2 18 CASSLGVVAGSSYNEQFF
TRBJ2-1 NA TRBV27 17 CASSLDYRAPRYNEQFF
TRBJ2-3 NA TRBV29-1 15 CSVDSLAGTTDTQYF
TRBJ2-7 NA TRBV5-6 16 CASNTLAGLRSPEQYF
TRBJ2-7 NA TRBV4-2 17 CASSQDLGLAGRYEQYF
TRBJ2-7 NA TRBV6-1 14 CASSESGRDYEQYF
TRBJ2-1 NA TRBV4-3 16 CASSQDIASSYNEQFF
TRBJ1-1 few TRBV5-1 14 CASSLGQMNTEAFF
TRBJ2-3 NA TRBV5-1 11 CASSIGETQYF
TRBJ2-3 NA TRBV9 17 CASSVSLAGGGTDTQYF
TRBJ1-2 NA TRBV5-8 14 CASRLTGARAGYTF
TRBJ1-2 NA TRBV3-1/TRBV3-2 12 CASSQDVGGYTF
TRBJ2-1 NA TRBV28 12 CASSDRVNEQFF
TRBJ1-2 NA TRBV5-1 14 CASSLGVTNYGYTF
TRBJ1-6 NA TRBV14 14 CASSQIGRNSPLHF
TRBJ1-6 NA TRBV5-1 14 CASSLAGINSPLHF
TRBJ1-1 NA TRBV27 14 CASSHQGIRGEAFF
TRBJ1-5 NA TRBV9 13 CASSPAPNQPQHF
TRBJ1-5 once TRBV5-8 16 CASSLWTGGGNQPQHF